This T cell receptor (beta chain) was obtained from a study of human T cells and chemical hapten exposure. Study context: Patch tests applied 0.01% DPC to the upper back and were scored after 6 days.

Time point described: patch test 3, about 24 weeks after DPC sensitization. Treatment specified: therapeutic diphenylcyclopropenone sensitization with weekly scalp DPC. Blood was drawn before each patch test was applied. It was unfractionated whole blood from which total RNA was extracted. TCRdb itself ran the RACE reads through MiXCR, one entry per CDR3 protein. The sample yields approximately 160,000 distinct CDR3 sequences, about a quarter seen once. This clonotype has just a few counts. Its antigen is unknown. The CDR3 length is 12 residues. The ends were cut back, 3 bases at V and 2 bases at J, with 2 bases in the middle. The germline V gene encodes CDR1 LGHDT and CDR2 YNNKEL (reference sequence). Study outcomes and limitations: Expanded TCRs created a significantly greater count of big CDR3 similarity clusters than controls did.

The input for sequencing was whole blood, taken in connection with sensitization to the hapten diphenylcyclopropenone (DPC). The clonotype originates from a woman younger than 35 with alopecia areata. Some clones in this sample may be carry-over from other donors' samples. The genes are TRBV3-1 and TRBJ2-1; D is undetermined. The CDR3 sequence: CASSHTYNEQFF. The DNA for the CDR3 is TGTGCCAGCAGCCACACCTACAATGAGCAGTTCTTC.